This T cell receptor (beta chain) was recorded in a study of patients and donors after allogeneic stem cell transplantation (TCRdb year 2020). This clonotype was counted at least ten times. What antigen it recognizes has not been identified. The input lacks base qualities; no much larger clone sits a single base away. Via the germline V gene (reference sequence), CDR1 is DFQATT and CDR2 SNEGSKA. Taken from cysteine to phenylalanine, the CDR3 has 13 residues. This entry keeps only the CDR3 DNA: 39 bases, framed from base 1. V is pared back by 1 base and J by 4 bases, with 8 bases lying between the germline termini. Library preparation was by RT-PCR. TCRdb lists the instrument as NextSeq 550. TCRdb handled the public reads itself, with Q25 trimming in fastp and clone calling in MiXCR, and kept productive beta chains. Merged by CDR3 protein, the rows form single entries marked with the most common genes and DNA. This sample gives approximately 88,000 distinct CDR3 sequences in total; roughly 4.9% of them show up just once. Around 3% of the sample comes from the top ten.

This clonotype was sampled from a human donor who was either an allogeneic HSCT recipient or a stem cell or donor lymphocyte infusion donor (not recorded which). It is not recorded whose cells these are; they may come from a transplant donor. Sequencing was carried out using blood, either unsorted or a sorted T cell fraction (not recorded which). The chain is made from TRBV20-1 and TRBJ2-1; the D gene could be TRBD1 or TRBD2, each one agreeing over 5 bases. The DNA sequence follows: TGCAGTGCTAGAGTGGGGGAATACAATGAGCAGTTCTTC. This encodes CSARVGEYNEQFF.